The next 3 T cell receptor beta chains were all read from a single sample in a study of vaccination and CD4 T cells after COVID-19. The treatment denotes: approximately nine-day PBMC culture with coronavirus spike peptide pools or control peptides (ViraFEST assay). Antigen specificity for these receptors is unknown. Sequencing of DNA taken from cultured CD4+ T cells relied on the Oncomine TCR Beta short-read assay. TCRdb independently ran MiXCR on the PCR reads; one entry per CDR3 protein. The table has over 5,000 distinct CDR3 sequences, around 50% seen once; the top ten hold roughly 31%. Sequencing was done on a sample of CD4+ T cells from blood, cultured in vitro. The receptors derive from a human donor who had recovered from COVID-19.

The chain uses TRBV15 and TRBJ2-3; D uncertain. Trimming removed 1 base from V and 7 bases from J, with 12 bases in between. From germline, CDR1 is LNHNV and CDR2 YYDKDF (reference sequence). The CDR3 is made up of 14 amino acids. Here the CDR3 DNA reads TGTGCCACCAGCAGAGGAGACCCCCCTTATACGCAGTATTTT. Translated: CATSRGDPPYTQYF.

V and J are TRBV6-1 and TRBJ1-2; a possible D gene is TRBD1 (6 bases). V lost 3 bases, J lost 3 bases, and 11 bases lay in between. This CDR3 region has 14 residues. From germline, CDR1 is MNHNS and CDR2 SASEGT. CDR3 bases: TGTGCCAGCAGTGAGGGACATACATACTATGGCTACACCTTC. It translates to CASSEGHTYYGYTF.

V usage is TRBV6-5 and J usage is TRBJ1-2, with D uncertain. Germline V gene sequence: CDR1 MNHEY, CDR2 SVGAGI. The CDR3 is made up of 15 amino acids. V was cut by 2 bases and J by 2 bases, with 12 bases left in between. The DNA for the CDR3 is TGTGCCAGCAGTTACCAGTGGGTACCGAACTATGGCTACACCTTC. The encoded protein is CASSYQWVPNYGYTF.